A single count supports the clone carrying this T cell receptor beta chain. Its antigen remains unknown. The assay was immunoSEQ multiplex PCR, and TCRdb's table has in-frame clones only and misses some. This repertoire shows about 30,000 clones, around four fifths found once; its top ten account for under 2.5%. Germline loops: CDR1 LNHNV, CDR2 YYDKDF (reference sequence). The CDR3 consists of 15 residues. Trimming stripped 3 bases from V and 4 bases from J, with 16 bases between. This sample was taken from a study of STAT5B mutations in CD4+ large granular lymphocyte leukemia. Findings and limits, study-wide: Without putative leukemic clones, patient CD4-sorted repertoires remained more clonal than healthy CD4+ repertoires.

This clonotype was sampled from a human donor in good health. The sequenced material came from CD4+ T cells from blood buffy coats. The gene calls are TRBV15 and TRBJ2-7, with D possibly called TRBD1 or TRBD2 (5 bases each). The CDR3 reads CATSRGPAGRYEQYF. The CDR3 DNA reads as TGTGCCACCAGCAGGGGGCCGGCAGGGAGATACGAGCAGTACTTC.